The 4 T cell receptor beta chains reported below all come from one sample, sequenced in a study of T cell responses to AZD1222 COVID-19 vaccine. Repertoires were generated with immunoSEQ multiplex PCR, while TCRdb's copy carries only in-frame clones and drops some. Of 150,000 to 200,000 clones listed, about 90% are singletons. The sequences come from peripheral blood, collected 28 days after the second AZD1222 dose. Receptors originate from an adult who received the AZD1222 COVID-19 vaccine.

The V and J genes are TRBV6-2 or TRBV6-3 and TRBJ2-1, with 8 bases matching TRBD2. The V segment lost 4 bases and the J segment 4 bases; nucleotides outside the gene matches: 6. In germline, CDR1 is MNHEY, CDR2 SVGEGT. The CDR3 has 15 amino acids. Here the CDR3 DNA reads TGTGCCAGCAGTTTAGGAGCGGGGGTTTACAATGAGCAGTTCTTC. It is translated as CASSLGAGVYNEQFF.

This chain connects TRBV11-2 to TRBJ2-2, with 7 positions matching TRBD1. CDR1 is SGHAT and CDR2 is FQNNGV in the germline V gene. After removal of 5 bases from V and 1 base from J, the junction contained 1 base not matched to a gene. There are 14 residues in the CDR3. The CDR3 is CASSRTGNTGELFF. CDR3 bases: TGTGCCAGCAGCCGGACAGGGAACACCGGGGAGCTGTTTTTT.

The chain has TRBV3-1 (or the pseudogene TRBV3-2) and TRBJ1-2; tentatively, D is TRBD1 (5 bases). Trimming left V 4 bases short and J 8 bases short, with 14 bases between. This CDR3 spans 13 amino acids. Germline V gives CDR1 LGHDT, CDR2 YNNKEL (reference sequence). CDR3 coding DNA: TGTGCCAGCAGCCCCCTGGCAGGGTCGGGCTACACCTTC. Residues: CASSPLAGSGYTF.

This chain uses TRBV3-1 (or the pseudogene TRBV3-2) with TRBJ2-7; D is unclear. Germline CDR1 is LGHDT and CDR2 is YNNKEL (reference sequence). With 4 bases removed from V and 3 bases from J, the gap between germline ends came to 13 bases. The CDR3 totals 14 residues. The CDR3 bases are TGTGCCAGCAGCCTTTTGAAGACTGGCTACGAGCAGTACTTC. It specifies CASSLLKTGYEQYF.